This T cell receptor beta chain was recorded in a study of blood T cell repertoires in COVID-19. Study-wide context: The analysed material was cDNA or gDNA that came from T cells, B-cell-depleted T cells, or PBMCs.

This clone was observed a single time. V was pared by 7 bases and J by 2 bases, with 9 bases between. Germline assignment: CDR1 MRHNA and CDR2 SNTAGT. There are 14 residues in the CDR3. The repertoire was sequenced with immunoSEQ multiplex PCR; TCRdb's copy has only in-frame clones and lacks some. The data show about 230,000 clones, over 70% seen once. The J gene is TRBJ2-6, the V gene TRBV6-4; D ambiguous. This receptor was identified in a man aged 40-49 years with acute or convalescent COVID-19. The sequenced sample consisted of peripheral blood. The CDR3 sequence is CASTLNPGANVLTF. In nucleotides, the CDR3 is TGTGCCAGCACCCTAAACCCTGGGGCCAACGTCCTGACTTTC.